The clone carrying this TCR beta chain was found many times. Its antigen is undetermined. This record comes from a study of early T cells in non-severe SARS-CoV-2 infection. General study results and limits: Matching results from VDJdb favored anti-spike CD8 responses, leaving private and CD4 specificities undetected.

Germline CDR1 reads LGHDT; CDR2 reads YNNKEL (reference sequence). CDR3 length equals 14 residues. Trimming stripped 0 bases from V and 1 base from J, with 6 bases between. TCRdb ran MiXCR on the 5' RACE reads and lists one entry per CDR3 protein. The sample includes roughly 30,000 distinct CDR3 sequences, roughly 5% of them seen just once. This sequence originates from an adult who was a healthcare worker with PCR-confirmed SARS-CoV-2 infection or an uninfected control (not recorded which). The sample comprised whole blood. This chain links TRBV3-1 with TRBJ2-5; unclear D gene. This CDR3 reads CASSQEMAQETQYF. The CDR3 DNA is TGTGCCAGCAGCCAAGAAATGGCCCAAGAGACCCAGTACTTC.